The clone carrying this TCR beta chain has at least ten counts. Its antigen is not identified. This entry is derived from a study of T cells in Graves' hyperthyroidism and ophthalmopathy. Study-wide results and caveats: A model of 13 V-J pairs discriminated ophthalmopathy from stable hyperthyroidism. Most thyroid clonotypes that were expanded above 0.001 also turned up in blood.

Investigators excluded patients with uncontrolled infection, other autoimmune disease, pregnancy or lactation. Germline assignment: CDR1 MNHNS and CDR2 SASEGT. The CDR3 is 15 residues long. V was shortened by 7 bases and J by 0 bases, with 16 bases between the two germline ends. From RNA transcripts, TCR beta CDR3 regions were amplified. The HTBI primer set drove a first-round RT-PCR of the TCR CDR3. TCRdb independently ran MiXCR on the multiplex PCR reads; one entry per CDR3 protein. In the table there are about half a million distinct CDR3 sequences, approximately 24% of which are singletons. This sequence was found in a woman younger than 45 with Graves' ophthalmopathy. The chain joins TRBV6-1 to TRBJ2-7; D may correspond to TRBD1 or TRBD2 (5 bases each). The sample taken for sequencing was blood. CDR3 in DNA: TGTGCCAGCACCCAAGGGGACCCCTCCTCCTACGAGCAGTACTTC. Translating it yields CASTQGDPSSYEQYF.